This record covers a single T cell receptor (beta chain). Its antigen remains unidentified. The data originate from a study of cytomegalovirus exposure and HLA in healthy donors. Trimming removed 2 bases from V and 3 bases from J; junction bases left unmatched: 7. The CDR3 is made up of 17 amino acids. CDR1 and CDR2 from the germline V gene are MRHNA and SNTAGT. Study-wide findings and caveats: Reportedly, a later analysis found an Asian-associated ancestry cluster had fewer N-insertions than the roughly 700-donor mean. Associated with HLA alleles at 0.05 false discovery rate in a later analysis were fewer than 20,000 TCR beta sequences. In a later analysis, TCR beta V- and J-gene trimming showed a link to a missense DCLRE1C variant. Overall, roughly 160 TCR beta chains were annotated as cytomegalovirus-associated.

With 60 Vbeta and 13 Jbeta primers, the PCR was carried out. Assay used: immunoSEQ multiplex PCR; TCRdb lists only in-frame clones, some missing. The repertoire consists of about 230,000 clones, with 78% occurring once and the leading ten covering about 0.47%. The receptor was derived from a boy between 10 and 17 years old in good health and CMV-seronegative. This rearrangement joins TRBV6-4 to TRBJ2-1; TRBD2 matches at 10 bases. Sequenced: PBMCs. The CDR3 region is CASSDGLAGAIYNEQFF. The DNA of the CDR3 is TGTGCCAGCAGTGACGGCCTAGCGGGGGCCATCTACAATGAGCAGTTCTTC.